The 11 T cell receptor beta chains listed next were all sequenced from one sample in a study of CD4 T cells in relation to SARS-CoV-2 and coronaviruses. Sequencing used immunoSEQ multiplex PCR; TCRdb keeps in-frame clones, though not all of them. Of approximately 37,000 clones listed, roughly 88% are singletons. The sequencing sample was made of memory CD4+ T cells from PBMCs. The source of these receptors is an adult with COVID-19.

The gene calls are TRBV2 and TRBJ1-5, with a tentative D call TRBD1 (6 bases). Germline CDR1 is SNHLY and CDR2 is FYNNEI. Trimming pared 3 bases from V and 4 bases from J, leaving 10 bases between. The CDR3 length is 14 residues. The CDR3: CASSDRTVNQPQHF. The CDR3 nucleotides read TGTGCCAGCAGTGACAGGACAGTAAATCAGCCCCAGCATTTT.

The chain couples TRBV30 to TRBJ1-1; D is possibly TRBD1 (6 bases). V was clipped by 4 bases and J by 8 bases, with 14 bases between them. The germline V gene has CDR1 GTSNPN and CDR2 SVGIG (reference sequence). The CDR3 spans 12 residues. The CDR3 protein is CAWKGLGTEAFF. The CDR3 nucleotides are TGTGCCTGGAAGGGTCTGGGGACAGAAGCTTTCTTT.

The chain has TRBV3-1 (or the pseudogene TRBV3-2) and TRBJ2-7; perhaps TRBD2 as D (6 bases). Trimming shortened V by 0 bases and J by 5 bases, and 11 bases separated the two germline ends. The CDR3 is 14 residues long. Germline V gives CDR1 LGHDT, CDR2 YNNKEL (reference sequence). For the CDR3, the DNA is TGTGCCAGCAGCCAAGACTGGGGGGACGACGAGCAGTACTTC. This gives the protein CASSQDWGDDEQYF.

This clone was seen a single time. The chain employs TRBV30 and TRBJ1-4; D gene unclear. This CDR3 contains 15 residues. V was trimmed by 7 bases and J by 0 bases, leaving 15 bases between them. Looked up from germline, CDR1 is GTSNPN and CDR2 is SVGIG (reference sequence). The CDR3: CASPLEGATNEKLFF. CDR3 bases: TGTGCCTCCCCGTTGGAGGGCGCAACTAATGAAAAACTGTTTTTT.

The CDR3 sequence: CASSSLSGANVLTF. Written as DNA, the CDR3 is TGTGCCAGCAGCTCCCTCTCTGGGGCCAACGTCCTGACTTTC. The V call is TRBV7-3, the J call TRBJ2-6; D unresolved. From germline, CDR1 is SGHTA and CDR2 FQGTGA. Trimming stripped 4 bases from V and 0 bases from J, with 4 bases between. This CDR3 contains 14 residues.

This sequence joins TRBV6-2 or TRBV6-3 and TRBJ1-2; TRBD1 agrees at 8 bases. Germline lookup yields CDR1 MNHEY and CDR2 SVGEGT. The CDR3 has 13 amino acids. The ends lost 6 bases at V and 6 bases at J; junction bases unmatched: 6. The CDR3 protein is CASSDRGWNGYTF. CDR3 sequence (DNA): TGTGCCAGCAGCGACAGGGGATGGAATGGCTACACCTTC.

This chain connects TRBV6-1 to TRBJ2-3; D is uncertain. The germline CDR1 and CDR2 sequences are MNHNS and SASEGT. The CDR3 consists of 13 residues. Between the trimmed V and J ends, which lost 1 base and 10 bases, there was a span of 12 bases. CDR3 in amino acids: CASSEVGTGSQYF. CDR3 DNA: TGTGCCAGCAGTGAAGTTGGCACCGGATCGCAGTATTTT.

V usage is TRBV28 and J usage is TRBJ1-1, with D tentatively TRBD1 (6 bases). Trimming pared 6 bases from V and 6 bases from J, leaving 14 bases between. CDR1 MDHEN and CDR2 SYDVKM come from the germline V gene. The CDR3 spans 13 residues. In nucleotides, the CDR3 is TGTGCCAGCAGCCCGCCCCGGACAGCTGAAGCTTTCTTT. It encodes CASSPPRTAEAFF.

This chain links TRBV5-1 with TRBJ2-7, with D tentatively TRBD1 (5 bases). Trimming removed 3 bases at V and 3 bases at J, with 7 bases between. The CDR3 loop spans 12 amino acids. Germline V gene sequence: CDR1 SGHRS, CDR2 YFSETQ. The CDR3 nucleotides read TGCGCCAGCAGCTGGCAGGGCTACGAGCAGTACTTC. Translated: CASSWQGYEQYF.

This clone was detected a few times. V is TRBV6-5 and J is TRBJ2-3, with a possible D match to TRBD1 (5 bases). V lost 2 bases, J lost 5 bases, and 11 bases lay in between. The CDR3 sequence is 14 residues long. Germline V gene sequence: CDR1 MNHEY, CDR2 SVGAGI. CDR3 nucleotides: TGTGCCAGCAGTTACGACTTAAGGGGAGATACGCAGTATTTT. Protein product: CASSYDLRGDTQYF.

V is TRBV5-1 and J is TRBJ2-1, with TRBD2 matching over 9 bases. The length of the CDR3 is 17 residues. Losses at the gene ends were 0 bases for V and 4 bases for J; bases not matched to a gene: 8. CDR1 SGHRS and CDR2 YFSETQ come from the germline V gene. CDR3 sequence: CASSLAPGGRGYNEQFF. CDR3 nucleotides: TGCGCCAGCAGCTTGGCCCCTGGCGGGAGGGGGTACAATGAGCAGTTCTTC.